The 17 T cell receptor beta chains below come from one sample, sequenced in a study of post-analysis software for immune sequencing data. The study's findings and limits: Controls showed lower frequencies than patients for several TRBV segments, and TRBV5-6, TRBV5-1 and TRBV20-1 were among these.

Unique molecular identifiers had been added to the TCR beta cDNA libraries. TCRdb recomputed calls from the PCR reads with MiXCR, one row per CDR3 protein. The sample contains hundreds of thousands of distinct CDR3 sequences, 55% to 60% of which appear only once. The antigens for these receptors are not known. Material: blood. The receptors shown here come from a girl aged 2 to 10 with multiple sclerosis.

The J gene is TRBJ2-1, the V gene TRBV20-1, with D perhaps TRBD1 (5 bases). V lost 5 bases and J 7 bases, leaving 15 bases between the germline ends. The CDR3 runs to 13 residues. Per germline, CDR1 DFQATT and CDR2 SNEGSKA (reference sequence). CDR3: CSALFIQGNEQFF. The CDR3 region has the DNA TGCAGTGCTCTCTTTATTCAGGGTAATGAGCAGTTCTTC.

The CDR3 nucleotides are TGTGCCAGCAGCAAAAGGAGAGGGACTAGCGGGAGGCATGAGCAGTTCTTC. Amino acid sequence: CASSKRRGTSGRHEQFF. The chain links TRBV21-1 to TRBJ2-1; the DNA was not compared with TRBD2, the D call given in the table. TRBV21-1 is labeled a pseudogene. CDR3 length equals 17 residues.

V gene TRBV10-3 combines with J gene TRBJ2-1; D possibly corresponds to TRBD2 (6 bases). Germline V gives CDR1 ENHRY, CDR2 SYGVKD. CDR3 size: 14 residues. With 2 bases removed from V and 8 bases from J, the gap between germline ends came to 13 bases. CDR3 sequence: CAISEQREYDEQFF. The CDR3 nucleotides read TGTGCCATCAGTGAGCAACGGGAGTACGATGAGCAGTTCTTC.

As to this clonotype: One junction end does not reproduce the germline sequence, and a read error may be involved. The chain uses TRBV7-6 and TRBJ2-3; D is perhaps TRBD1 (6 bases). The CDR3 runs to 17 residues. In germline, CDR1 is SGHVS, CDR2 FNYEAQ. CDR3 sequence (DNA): TGTGCCAGCAGCTTAGCTGGACAGTTTATTAGCACGGATACGCAGTATTTT. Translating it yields CASSLAGQFISTDTQYF.

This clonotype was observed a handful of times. The CDR3, as DNA: TGTGCCTGGAGGGCGACTAGCGGGAGGGAGCACGAGCAGTACTTC. Residues: CAWRATSGREHEQYF. The V call is TRBV30, the J call TRBJ2-7; 14 positions agree with TRBD2. This CDR3 region has 15 residues. CDR1 is GTSNPN and CDR2 is SVGIG in the germline V gene (reference sequence). J gave up 5 bases and V 3 bases, and 6 bases lay outside the gene matches.

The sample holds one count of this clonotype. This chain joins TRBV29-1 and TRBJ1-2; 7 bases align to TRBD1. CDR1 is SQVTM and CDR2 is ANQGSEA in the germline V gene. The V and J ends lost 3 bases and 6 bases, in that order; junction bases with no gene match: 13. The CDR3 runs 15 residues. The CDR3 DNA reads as TGCAGCGTTGAGGGGGAACAGGGGCGGCCGGATGGCTACACCTTC. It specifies CSVEGEQGRPDGYTF.

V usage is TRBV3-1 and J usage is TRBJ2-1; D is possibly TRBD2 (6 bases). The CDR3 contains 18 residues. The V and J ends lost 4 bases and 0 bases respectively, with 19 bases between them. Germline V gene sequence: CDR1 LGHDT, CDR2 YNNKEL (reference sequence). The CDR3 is CASSLTMSGSSSYNEQFF. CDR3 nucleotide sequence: TGTGCCAGCAGCCTAACAATGAGCGGGTCGAGCTCCTACAATGAGCAGTTCTTC.

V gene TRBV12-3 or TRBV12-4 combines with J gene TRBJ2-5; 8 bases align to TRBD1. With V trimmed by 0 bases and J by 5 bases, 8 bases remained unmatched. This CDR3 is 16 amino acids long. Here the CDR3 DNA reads TGTGCCAGCAGTTTAGCGAGGACAGGGTCATGGGAGACCCAGTACTTC. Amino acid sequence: CASSLARTGSWETQYF.

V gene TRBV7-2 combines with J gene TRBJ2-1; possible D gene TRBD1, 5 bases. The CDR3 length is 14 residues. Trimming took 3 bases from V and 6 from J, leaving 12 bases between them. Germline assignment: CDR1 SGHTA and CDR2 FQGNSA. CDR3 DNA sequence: TGTGCCAGCAGCTTTCCCAGACAGCTCAATGAGCAGTTCTTC. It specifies CASSFPRQLNEQFF.

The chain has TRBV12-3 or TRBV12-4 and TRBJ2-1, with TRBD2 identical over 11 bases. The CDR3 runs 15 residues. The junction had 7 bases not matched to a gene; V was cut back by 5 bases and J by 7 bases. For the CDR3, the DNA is TGTGCCAGCAGTCTGGCTAGCGGGGGGTGGAATGAGCAGTTCTTC. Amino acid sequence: CASSLASGGWNEQFF.

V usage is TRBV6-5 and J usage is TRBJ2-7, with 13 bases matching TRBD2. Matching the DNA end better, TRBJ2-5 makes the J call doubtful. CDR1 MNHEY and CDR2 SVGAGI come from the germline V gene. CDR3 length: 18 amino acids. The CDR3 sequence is CASSYEIATSGRTETQYF. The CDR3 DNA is TGTGCCAGCAGTTACGAAATTGCGACTAGCGGGAGGACGGAGACCCAGTACTTC.

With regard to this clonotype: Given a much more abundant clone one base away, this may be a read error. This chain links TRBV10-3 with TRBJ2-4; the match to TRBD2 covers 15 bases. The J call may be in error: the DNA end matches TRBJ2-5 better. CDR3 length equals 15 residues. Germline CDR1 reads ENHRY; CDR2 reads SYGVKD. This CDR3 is CAISPGLAGGETQYF. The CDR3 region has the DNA TGTGCCATCAGTCCGGGACTAGCGGGGGGAGAGACCCAGTACTTC.

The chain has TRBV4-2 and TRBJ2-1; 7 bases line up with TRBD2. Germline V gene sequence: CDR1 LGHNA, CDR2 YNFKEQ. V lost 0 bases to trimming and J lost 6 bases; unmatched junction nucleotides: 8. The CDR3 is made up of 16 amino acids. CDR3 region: CASSQEGLADSNEQFF. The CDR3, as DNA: TGTGCCAGCAGCCAAGAAGGCCTAGCGGACTCCAATGAGCAGTTCTTC.

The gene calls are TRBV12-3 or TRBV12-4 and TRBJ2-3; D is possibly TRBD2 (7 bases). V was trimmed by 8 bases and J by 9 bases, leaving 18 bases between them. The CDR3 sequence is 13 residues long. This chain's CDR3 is CASEEGGGMTQYF. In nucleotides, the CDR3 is TGTGCCAGCGAAGAGGGGGGAGGGATGACGCAGTATTTT.

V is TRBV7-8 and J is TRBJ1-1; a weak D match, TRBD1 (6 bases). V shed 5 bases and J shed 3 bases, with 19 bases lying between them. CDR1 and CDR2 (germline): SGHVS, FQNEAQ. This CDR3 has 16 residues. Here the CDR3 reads CASSRLGGDTDTEAFF. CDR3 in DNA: TGTGCCAGCAGCCGGCTCGGGGGGGACACGGACACTGAAGCTTTCTTT.

CDR3 bases: TGCAGTGCTAGAGATCAGGACAGAGTCTACGAGCAGTACTTC. Translated, it gives CSARDQDRVYEQYF. V gene TRBV20-1 combines with J gene TRBJ2-7; perhaps TRBD1 as D (6 bases). Trimming cost V 0 bases and J 3 bases, with 12 bases left between them. Germline CDR1 and CDR2: DFQATT and SNEGSKA (reference sequence). CDR3 length: 14 residues.

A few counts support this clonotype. CDR3: CSARGGLRGRSSYEQYF. DNA of the CDR3: TGCAGTGCTAGAGGGGGGCTAAGGGGCAGGAGCTCCTACGAGCAGTACTTC. The V call is TRBV20-1, the J call TRBJ2-7, with D perhaps TRBD1 (6 bases). CDR3 length: 17 amino acids. Germline assignment: CDR1 DFQATT and CDR2 SNEGSKA (reference sequence). Trimming removed 1 base from V and 0 bases from J, with 19 bases in between.